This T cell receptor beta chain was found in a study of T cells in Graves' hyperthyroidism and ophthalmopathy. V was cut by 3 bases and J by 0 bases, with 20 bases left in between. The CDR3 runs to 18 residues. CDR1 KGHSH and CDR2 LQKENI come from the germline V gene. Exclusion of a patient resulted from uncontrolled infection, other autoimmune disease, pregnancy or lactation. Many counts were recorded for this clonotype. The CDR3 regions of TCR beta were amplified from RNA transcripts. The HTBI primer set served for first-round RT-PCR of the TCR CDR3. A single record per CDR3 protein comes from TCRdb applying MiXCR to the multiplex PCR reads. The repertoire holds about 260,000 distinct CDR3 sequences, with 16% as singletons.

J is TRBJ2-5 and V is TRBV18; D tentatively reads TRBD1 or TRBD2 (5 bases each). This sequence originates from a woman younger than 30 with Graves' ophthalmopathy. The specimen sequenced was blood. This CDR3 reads CASSPSGATLGYQETQYF. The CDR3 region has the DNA TGTGCCAGCTCACCTAGTGGGGCGACACTAGGGTACCAAGAGACCCAGTACTTC.